A single sample gave rise to the 9 T cell receptor beta chains below, sequenced in a study of CXCR3-negative and CXCR3-positive naive CD8 T cells. UMI-tagged TRB cDNA libraries were built via 5' RACE. No DNA is given; TCRdb re-called the 5' RACE reads and lists each CDR3 protein once. This sample's clone table lists approximately 66,000 distinct CDR3 sequences. The material sequenced was naive CXCR3- CD8+ T cells from blood. Subset in this sample: CD45RO-CCR7+CD27+CD95- naive CD8+ T cells lacking CXCR3 (TNR3-). The receptors stem from a human donor in good health. Some clones in this sample may be carry-over from other donors' samples.

The rearrangement joins TRBV27 to TRBJ2-1; absent DNA, TCRdb's TRBD1 call cannot be checked. CDR1 MNHEY and CDR2 SMNVEV come from the germline V gene (reference sequence). The length of the CDR3 is 12 residues. This CDR3 is CASSDLLNEQFF.

The chain uses TRBV7-9 and TRBJ2-1; without DNA, the TCRdb call of TRBD2 cannot be checked. The CDR3 has 15 residues. The germline V gene encodes CDR1 SEHNR and CDR2 FQNEAQ (reference sequence). CDR3 in amino acids: CASSLRAGVVNEQFF.

The CDR3 region is CASSLERGQGTDTQYF. This rearrangement joins TRBV27 to TRBJ2-3; checking the TCRdb D call of TRBD1 is not possible without DNA. The CDR3 length is 16 residues. Germline CDR1 and CDR2: MNHEY and SMNVEV (reference sequence).

The chain links TRBV5-4 to TRBJ2-1. Germline V gives CDR1 SGHNT, CDR2 YYREEE (reference sequence). This CDR3 spans 13 amino acids. The chain's CDR3 is CASSLGVNNEQFF.

The V gene is TRBV28, the J gene TRBJ2-7; TCRdb calls TRBD1, which cannot be checked without DNA. CDR3 length: 14 residues. The germline gives CDR1 MDHEN, CDR2 SYDVKM. CDR3 in amino acids: CASSLEGALYEQYF.

The chain combines TRBV19 with TRBJ2-4; absent DNA, TCRdb's TRBD1 call cannot be checked. The CDR3 sequence is 17 residues long. CDR1 is LNHDA, CDR2 SQIVND, per germline (reference sequence). CDR3 in amino acids: CASSMDDSEAHQNIQYF.

The genes are TRBV12-3 or TRBV12-4 and TRBJ2-7; TCRdb designates TRBD2, a call that cannot be tested without DNA. This CDR3 region has 13 residues. CDR3 protein: CASSLGGIGEQYF.

The chain joins TRBV12-3 or TRBV12-4 to TRBJ2-6. This CDR3 contains 15 residues. CDR3 loop: CASSSGSSGANVLTF.

The rearrangement uses TRBV9 and TRBJ2-1. This CDR3 is 16 amino acids long. CDR1 and CDR2 from the germline V gene are SGDLS and YYNGEE. The CDR3 loop is CASSVAPESGYNEQFF.